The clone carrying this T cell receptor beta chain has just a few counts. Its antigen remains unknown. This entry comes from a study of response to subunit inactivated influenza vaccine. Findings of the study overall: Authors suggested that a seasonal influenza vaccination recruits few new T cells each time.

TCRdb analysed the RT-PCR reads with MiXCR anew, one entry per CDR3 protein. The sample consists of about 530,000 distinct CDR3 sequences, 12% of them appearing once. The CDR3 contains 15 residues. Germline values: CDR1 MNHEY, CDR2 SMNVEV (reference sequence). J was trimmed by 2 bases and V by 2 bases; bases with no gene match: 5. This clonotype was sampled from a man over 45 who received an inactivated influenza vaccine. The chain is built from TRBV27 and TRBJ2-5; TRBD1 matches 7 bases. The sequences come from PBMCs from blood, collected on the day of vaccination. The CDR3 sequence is CASSLKGAEQETQYF. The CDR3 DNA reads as TGTGCCAGCAGTTTAAAGGGGGCAGAACAAGAGACCCAGTACTTC.